This T cell receptor (beta chain) was documented in a study of blood T cell repertoires in COVID-19. Study overall: The analysed material was cDNA or gDNA that came from T cells, B-cell-depleted T cells, or PBMCs.

Sequencing was performed with immunoSEQ multiplex PCR; in TCRdb, only in-frame clones are kept and a portion is missing. The sample includes some 170,000 clones, about three quarters of them seen just once. This CDR3 is 13 amino acids long. Trimming removed 6 bases from V and 1 base from J; junction bases left unmatched: 2. The receptor was isolated from a woman in her forties or fifties with active or convalescent COVID-19. V gene TRBV12-3 or TRBV12-4 combines with J gene TRBJ1-1, with 7 nucleotides matching TRBD1. Sequenced sample: peripheral blood. As DNA, the CDR3 is TGTGCCAGCAGGGGACAGCGGAACACTGAAGCTTTCTTT. Residues: CASRGQRNTEAFF.